This TCR beta chain stems from a study of shared clonotypes between healthy human individuals. Overall study findings and caveats: A generally larger estimated richness was seen in naive subsets than in memory subsets.

The germline gives CDR1 SEHNR, CDR2 FQNEAQ (reference sequence). CDR3 length: 17 amino acids. The trim removed 1 base at V and 5 bases at J, leaving 8 bases unmatched. Sorted-subset replicate PCRs used about 180 ng DNA, around 27,000 T cell genomes. Repertoires were generated with immunoSEQ multiplex PCR, while TCRdb's copy carries only in-frame clones and drops some. The table shows millions of clones, with about 93% occurring only once. Concerning this clone itself: Its antigen is unidentified.

Naivety among CD8 cells was defined by CD45RO negativity and positive CCR7 selection, thereby excluding terminally differentiated effector memory CD45RA+ cells. Sequencing was carried out using naive CD8+ T cells from PBMCs. The chain is built from TRBV7-9 and TRBJ2-2; 9 nucleotides line up with TRBD2. The receptor's source is a man younger than 35 in good health. Some clones in this sample may be carry-over from other donors' samples. This chain's CDR3 is CASSLVTPGLATGELFF. The CDR3 region has the DNA TGTGCCAGCAGCTTAGTCACCCCGGGACTAGCAACCGGGGAGCTGTTTTTT.